Listed below are T cell receptor beta chains from one sample, sequenced in a study of cytomegalovirus exposure and HLA in healthy donors. Assay: immunoSEQ multiplex PCR; the TCRdb copy retains only in-frame clones and omits some. The top ten clones hold 6.5% to 9% of a sample with around 140,000 clones, around 10% of them seen once. Sequencing input: PBMCs. The receptor source for this set is a woman between 35 and 50 years old in good health and CMV-seropositive. The CDR3 runs from the conserved cysteine through the conserved F or W. The order of the fields is V gene, CDR3 protein.

TRBV6-1	CASSELSPWTVTGSPLHF
TRBV6-6	CASSPGLLYNSPLHF
TRBV4-1	CASSLFRGGQPQHF
TRBV6-5	CASSPSGSNYGYTF
TRBV5-4	CASSLGQGQINYGYTF
TRBV5-4	CASSLTVGAINEQFF
TRBV7-6	CASSPGGSGPYEQYF
TRBV15	CATGGGGYEQYF
TRBV4-3	CASSQDVTGSSPLHF
TRBV5-8	CASSLGAGSTDTQYF
TRBV7-9	CASSPLRASPNTDTQYF
TRBV4-3	CASSQDPTGRPGHYGYTF
TRBV2	CASSSQGPGNTIYF
TRBV29-1	CSVLGQVSGYTF
TRBV29-1	CSVDGAGGPTDTQYF
TRBV15	CATSRDIRGNQPQHF
TRBV7-9	CASSLIVPGGDEQYF
TRBV6-5	CASRNRVVGELFF
TRBV6-1	CASRLDQPQHF
TRBV7-9	CASSTGQLSGNTIYF
TRBV7-8	CASSNYRGGYTF
TRBV7-2	CASSLSGDTTGELFF
TRBV7-8	CASSLGYRGRSNQPQHF
TRBV9	CASSQNGRTSNTIYF
TRBV29-1	CSVRIQGWYEQYF
TRBV5-6	CASSLGVSGANVLTF
TRBV5-1	CASSYLGRDTEAFF
TRBV6-5	CASRRGQGYSPLHF